These 21 T cell receptor beta chains originate from one sample sequenced in a study of T cell responses to AZD1222 COVID-19 vaccine. Clones were sequenced by immunoSEQ multiplex PCR, and TCRdb holds only the in-frame ones, with some missing. The profile covers approximately 170,000 clones, with 75% to 95% appearing a single time and approximately 4.8% taken by the ten largest. Material: peripheral blood, obtained on day 0 of AZD1222 vaccination. Receptors originate from an adult in good health.

The rearrangement links TRBV19 to TRBJ1-5; no firm D call. The length of the CDR3 is 15 residues. Germline V gene sequence: CDR1 LNHDA, CDR2 SQIVND (reference sequence). The V gene lost 7 bases and the J gene lost 0 bases, with 13 bases spanning the gap. CDR3 region: CASTGGKNSNQPQHF. DNA for the CDR3: TGTGCCAGTACGGGAGGGAAGAATAGCAATCAGCCCCAGCATTTT.

V and J are TRBV5-4 and TRBJ2-5, with 7 bases matching TRBD1. Germline CDR1 and CDR2: SGHNT and YYREEE (reference sequence). Trimming at V came to 2 bases and at J to 4 bases, leaving 11 bases not matched to a gene. The CDR3 runs to 16 residues. CDR3 nucleotide sequence: TGTGCCAGCAGCTTACCCCCGTTAGGGGGCACAGAGACCCAGTACTTC. This codes for CASSLPPLGGTETQYF.

This chain uses TRBV27 with TRBJ2-7; 8 nucleotides match TRBD2. Trimming cost V 2 bases and J 1 base; bases outside gene matches: 4. CDR3 size: 15 residues. CDR1 is MNHEY and CDR2 is SMNVEV in the germline V gene (reference sequence). CDR3 sequence: CASSLRREVSYEQYF. In DNA form, the CDR3 reads TGTGCCAGCAGTTTAAGGCGGGAGGTGTCCTACGAGCAGTACTTC.

The J gene is TRBJ1-3, the V gene TRBV5-1; D not resolved. Trimming cost V 0 bases and J 0 bases, with 10 bases left between them. The CDR3 totals 16 residues. Germline V gene sequence: CDR1 SGHRS, CDR2 YFSETQ. The CDR3: CASSLDPAGSGNTIYF. For the CDR3, the DNA is TGCGCCAGCAGCTTGGATCCCGCGGGCTCTGGAAACACCATATATTTT.

The chain employs TRBV9 and TRBJ1-4; 8 bases align to TRBD1. The CDR3 totals 17 residues. The germline CDR1 and CDR2 sequences are SGDLS and YYNGEE. V shed 0 bases and J 8 bases; nucleotides not matched to a gene: 12. CDR3 residues: CASSVGGGQGLQEKLFF. CDR3 in DNA: TGTGCCAGCAGCGTAGGAGGAGGACAGGGTCTCCAAGAAAAACTGTTTTTT.

V and J are TRBV19 and TRBJ1-2, with TRBD1 identical over 8 bases. CDR1 is LNHDA, CDR2 SQIVND, per germline (reference sequence). CDR3 size: 13 residues. With V trimmed by 3 bases and J by 7 bases, 4 bases remained unmatched. Written as DNA, the CDR3 is TGTGCCAGTAGTATTTTCCAGGGGGCTGGCTACACCTTC. Protein sequence: CASSIFQGAGYTF.

This clone was counted a single time. The V gene is TRBV7-8, the J gene TRBJ2-7, with 12 positions matching TRBD2. V lost 5 bases and J lost 7; bases outside the gene matches: 12. This CDR3 comprises 16 residues. Per the germline V gene, CDR1 is SGHVS and CDR2 is FQNEAQ. The CDR3: CASSPGGLAGRREQYF. The CDR3 DNA reads TGTGCCAGCAGCCCCGGGGGACTAGCGGGTCGTCGGGAGCAGTACTTC. The full variable domain, completed using reference TRBV7-8 and TRBJ2-7, is GAGVSQSPRYKVAKRGQDVALRCDPISGHVSLFWYQQALGQGPEFLTYFQNEAQLDKSGLPSDRFFAERPEGSVSTLKIQRTQQEDSAVYLCASSPGGLAGRREQYFGPGTRLTVT.

The chain has TRBV11-3 and TRBJ2-5, with 10 bases lining up with TRBD1. The V gene end was trimmed by 5 bases and the J gene end by 5 bases; junction bases not matched to a gene: 8. The CDR3 loop spans 15 amino acids. From germline, CDR1 is SGHNT and CDR2 YENEEA. This CDR3 reads CASSLGTGDGETQYF. The DNA of the CDR3 is TGTGCCAGCAGCCTAGGGACAGGGGATGGCGAGACCCAGTACTTC. The full variable domain, rest sourced from reference TRBV11-3 and TRBJ2-5, is EAGVVQSPRYKIIEKKQPVAFWCNPISGHNTLYWYLQNLGQGPELLIRYENEEAVDDSQLPKDRFSAERLKGVDSTLKIQPAELGDSAVYLCASSLGTGDGETQYFGPGTRLLVL.

The chain is built from TRBV2 and TRBJ2-7; 7 bases line up with TRBD1. The length of the CDR3 is 14 residues. Trimming at V came to 3 bases and at J to 6 bases, leaving 8 bases not matched to a gene. Germline V gives CDR1 SNHLY, CDR2 FYNNEI. The CDR3 bases are TGTGCCAGCAGTGAGATAACAGGGGAACGCGAGCAGTACTTC. Protein sequence: CASSEITGEREQYF.

The chain carries TRBV12-3 or TRBV12-4 and TRBJ2-7; D is unclear. The CDR3 length is 13 residues. Trimming removed 0 bases at V and 5 bases at J, with 8 bases between. The chain's CDR3 is CASSLALFHEQYF. CDR3 nucleotides: TGTGCCAGCAGTTTAGCCCTTTTCCACGAGCAGTACTTC.

The chain uses TRBV19 and TRBJ2-7, with 7 bases matching TRBD1. CDR3 size: 15 residues. Trimming cost V 2 bases and J 1 base; bases outside gene matches: 5. The germline CDR1 and CDR2 sequences are LNHDA and SQIVND (reference sequence). Here the CDR3 reads CASSIRGHASYEQYF. The CDR3, as DNA: TGTGCCAGTAGTATAAGGGGGCACGCTTCCTACGAGCAGTACTTC.

This chain joins TRBV24-1 and TRBJ2-2; weak D call: TRBD2 (5 bases). Germline CDR1 KGHDR, CDR2 SFDVKD. CDR3 length: 16 residues. V shed 1 base and J shed 0 bases, with 8 bases lying between them. The DNA of the CDR3 is TGTGCCACCAGTGATTTCACGGGGTCGAACACCGGGGAGCTGTTTTTT. As protein: CATSDFTGSNTGELFF.

The chain employs TRBV30 and TRBJ1-5, with TRBD1 matching 7 bases. Germline V gives CDR1 GTSNPN, CDR2 SVGIG (reference sequence). The CDR3 contains 15 residues. V was pared by 3 bases and J by 5 bases, with 10 bases of the junction left unmatched. CDR3 in amino acids: CAWSVRQGRDQPQHF. CDR3 sequence (DNA): TGTGCCTGGAGCGTAAGACAGGGTCGGGATCAGCCCCAGCATTTT.

The J gene is TRBJ2-3, the V gene TRBV1; the table's D call, TRBD2, was not checked against the DNA. TRBV1 is described as a pseudogene. The CDR3 contains 18 residues. The CDR3 loop is CTSRVLRRLAGEADTQYF. Here the CDR3 DNA reads TGCACCAGCAGGGTTCTACGACGACTAGCGGGAGAGGCAGATACGCAGTATTTT.

The chain has TRBV7-2 and TRBJ1-5; possibly TRBD1 for D (6 bases). V was shortened by 9 bases and J by 5 bases, with 11 bases between the two germline ends. The CDR3 is 12 amino acids. Germline lookup yields CDR1 SGHTA and CDR2 FQGNSA. CDR3 region: CASQQGYQPQHF. The DNA for the CDR3 is TGTGCCAGTCAGCAGGGGTATCAGCCCCAGCATTTT.

The V gene is TRBV25-1, the J gene TRBJ2-1; D is possibly TRBD2 (6 bases). Germline CDR1 MGHDK, CDR2 SYGVNS. The CDR3 runs 16 residues. V lost 4 bases, J lost 0 bases, and 13 bases lay in between. The CDR3, as DNA: TGTGCCAGCAGTGGGGCGGCGGGGAGCTCCTACAATGAGCAGTTCTTC. It specifies CASSGAAGSSYNEQFF.

The genes are TRBV5-5 and TRBJ1-5; 8 bases are shared with TRBD1. The length of the CDR3 is 14 residues. With 4 bases clipped from V and 6 bases from J, the junction kept 6 bases outside the gene matches. Germline CDR1 is SGHKS and CDR2 is YYEKEE (reference sequence). CDR3 region: CASSTGQGAQPQHF. The CDR3, as DNA: TGTGCCAGCAGCACCGGACAGGGCGCTCAGCCCCAGCATTTT.

This sequence joins TRBV5-6 and TRBJ2-2, with D tentatively TRBD1 (5 bases). V dropped 4 bases and J dropped 3 bases, with 7 bases sitting between them. This CDR3 has 13 amino acids. Germline V gives CDR1 SGHDT, CDR2 YYEEEE. CDR3 region: CASSQGDTGELFF. CDR3 nucleotide sequence: TGTGCCAGCAGCCAAGGGGACACCGGGGAGCTGTTTTTT.

This chain joins TRBV2 and TRBJ1-2; TRBD1 agrees at 9 bases. The CDR3 loop spans 14 amino acids. Germline V gene sequence: CDR1 SNHLY, CDR2 FYNNEI. Losses at the gene ends were 6 bases for V and 4 bases for J; bases not matched to a gene: 6. CDR3: CASSAQQGAYGYTF. The DNA for the CDR3 is TGTGCCAGCAGCGCCCAACAGGGGGCCTATGGCTACACCTTC.

This chain connects TRBV30 to TRBJ1-5, with D unclear. CDR3 length equals 15 residues. V was trimmed by 6 bases and J by 2 bases, leaving 17 bases between them. Per the germline V gene, CDR1 is GTSNPN and CDR2 is SVGIG (reference sequence). The CDR3 coding sequence is TGTGCCTGCGTCACTGGGGTTGCGGGCAATCAGCCCCAGCATTTT. Translation gives CACVTGVAGNQPQHF.

The chain uses TRBV5-1 and TRBJ2-3; no reliable D call. Germline values: CDR1 SGHRS, CDR2 YFSETQ. The ends were cut back, 1 base at V and 7 bases at J, with 4 bases in the middle. The length of the CDR3 is 11 residues. The CDR3 region has the DNA TGCGCCAGCAGCTTGCAATATACGCAGTATTTT. Encoded protein: CASSLQYTQYF. Full variable domain (outside the CDR3, taken from reference TRBV5-1 and TRBJ2-3): KAGVTQTPRYLIKTRGQQVTLSCSPISGHRSVSWYQQTPGQGLQFLFEYFSETQRNKGNFPGRFSGRQFSNSRSEMNVSTLELGDSALYLCASSLQYTQYFGPGTRLTVL.